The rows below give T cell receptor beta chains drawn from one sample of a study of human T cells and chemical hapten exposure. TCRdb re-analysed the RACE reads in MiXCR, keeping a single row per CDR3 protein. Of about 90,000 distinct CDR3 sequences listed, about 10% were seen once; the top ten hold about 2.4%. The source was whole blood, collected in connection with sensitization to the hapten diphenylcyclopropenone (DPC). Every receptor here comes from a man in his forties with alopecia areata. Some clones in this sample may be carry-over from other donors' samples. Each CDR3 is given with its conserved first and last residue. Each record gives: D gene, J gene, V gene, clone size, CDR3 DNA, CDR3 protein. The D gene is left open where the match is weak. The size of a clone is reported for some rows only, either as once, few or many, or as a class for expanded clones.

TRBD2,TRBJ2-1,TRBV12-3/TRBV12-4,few,TGTGCCAGCAGATCGAGAACTAGCGGGAGAGGGAATGAGCAGTTCTTC,CASRSRTSGRGNEQFF
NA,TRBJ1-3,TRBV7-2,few,TGTGCCAGCAGCTTGGACCGGGCCATATATTTT,CASSLDRAIYF
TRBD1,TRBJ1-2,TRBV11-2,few,TGTGCCAGCAGCTTAGATATGGACAGGAATAACTATGGCTACACCTTC,CASSLDMDRNNYGYTF
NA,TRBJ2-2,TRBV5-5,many,TGTGCCAGCAGCTTTTTTGGCGGGGAGCTGTTTTTT,CASSFFGGELFF
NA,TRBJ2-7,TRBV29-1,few,TGCAGCGTTGCCCAGGGGAGGTCGTACGAGCAGTACTTC,CSVAQGRSYEQYF
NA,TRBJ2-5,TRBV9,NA,TGTGCCAGCAGCCCGCTCGGAAACCAAGAGACCCAGTACTTC,CASSPLGNQETQYF
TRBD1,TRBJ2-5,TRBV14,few,TGTGCCAGCAGCCAAGTGACGGGACAGGGGGTGGAGACCCAGTACTTC,CASSQVTGQGVETQYF
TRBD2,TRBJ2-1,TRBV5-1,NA,TGCGCCAGCAGCCGTGGCGTAACTAGCGGGAGGGCCGCTGAGCAGTTCTTC,CASSRGVTSGRAAEQFF
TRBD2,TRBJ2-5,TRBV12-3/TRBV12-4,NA,TGTGCCAGCCGTGAGGGAGGGTCCAGTCTGGAGACCCAGTACTTC,CASREGGSSLETQYF
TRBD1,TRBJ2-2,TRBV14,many,TGTGCCAGCAGCCAAGATACAGGGGGCATCGGGGAGCTGTTTTTT,CASSQDTGGIGELFF
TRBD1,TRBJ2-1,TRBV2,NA,TGTGCCAGCAGTGAGAGAAGGGGGCTGGGCGGTGAGCAGTTCTTC,CASSERRGLGGEQFF
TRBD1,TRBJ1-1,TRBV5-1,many,TGCGCCAGCAGCTCGGGACAGTCGAACACTGAAGCTTTCTTT,CASSSGQSNTEAFF
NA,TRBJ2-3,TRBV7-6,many,TGTGCCAGCAGCTTAGCGGGTCGCACAGATACGCAGTATTTT,CASSLAGRTDTQYF
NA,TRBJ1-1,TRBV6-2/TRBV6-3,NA,TGTGCCAGCAGTTCCCCCTCCGGGGCTATGAACACTGAAGCTTTCTTT,CASSSPSGAMNTEAFF
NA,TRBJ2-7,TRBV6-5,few,TGTGCCAGCAGCCGCCCGGGGGTAAACGAGCAGTACTTC,CASSRPGVNEQYF
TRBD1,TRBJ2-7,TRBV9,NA,TGTGCCAGCAGCGTAGGGGTCAGGGGGCCCTACGAGCAGTACTTC,CASSVGVRGPYEQYF
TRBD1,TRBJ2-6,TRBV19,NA,TGTGCCAGTACAAGGGGGCAATATAGCTCTGGGGCCAACGTCCTGACTTTC,CASTRGQYSSGANVLTF
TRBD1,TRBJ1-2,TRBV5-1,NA,TGCGCCAGCAGCTCAGGACAGGTCGCGGGTGGCTACACCTTC,CASSSGQVAGGYTF
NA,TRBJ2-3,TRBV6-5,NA,TGTGCCAGCACAACGAGCGGGCCGGGAGATACGCAGTATTTT,CASTTSGPGDTQYF
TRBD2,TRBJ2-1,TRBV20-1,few,TGCAGTGCTAGTATGACTAGCGGGAGAGGCCCTAGGGATGAGCAGTTCTTC,CSASMTSGRGPRDEQFF
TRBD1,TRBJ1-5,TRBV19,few,TGTGCCACCTCGGGGACAGGGGATCAGCCCCAGCATTTT,CATSGTGDQPQHF
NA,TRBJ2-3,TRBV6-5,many,TGTGCCAGCAGGGGACATAGCACAGATACGCAGTATTTT,CASRGHSTDTQYF
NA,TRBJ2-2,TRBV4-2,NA,TGTGCCAGCAGCGTCCAGGGGTCCGCGAACACCGGGGAGCTGTTTTTT,CASSVQGSANTGELFF
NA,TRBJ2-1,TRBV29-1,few,TGCAGCGTCCTTGGCCACAGCTCCTACAATGAGCAGTTCTTC,CSVLGHSSYNEQFF
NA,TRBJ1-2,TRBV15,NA,TGTGCCACCAGCAGAGATGACGGCAGGGGCTGGGGCTACACCTTC,CATSRDDGRGWGYTF
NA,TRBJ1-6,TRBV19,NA,TGTGCCAGTAGGACCACAGGTAGAGATTCACCCCTCCACTTT,CASRTTGRDSPLHF
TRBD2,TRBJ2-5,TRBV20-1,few,TGCAGTGCTAGAGGGACTAGCGGGGCCACCCAAGAGACCCAGTACTTC,CSARGTSGATQETQYF
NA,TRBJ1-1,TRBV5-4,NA,TGTGCCAGCAGCTTGAGCCTGGCGTTGACTGAAGCTTTCTTT,CASSLSLALTEAFF
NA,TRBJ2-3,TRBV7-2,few,TGTGCCAGCAGCCTATTACGTCTTGGGAAAACTAGCACAGATACGCAGTATTTT,CASSLLRLGKTSTDTQYF
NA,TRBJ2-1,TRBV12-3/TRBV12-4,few,TGTGCCAGCAGTTACGAGCTGGCGGGCGGCAATGAGCAGTTCTTC,CASSYELAGGNEQFF
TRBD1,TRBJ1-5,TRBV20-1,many,TGCAGTGCTAGCCCTGACAGGGATAATTATAGCAATCAGCCCCAGCATTTT,CSASPDRDNYSNQPQHF
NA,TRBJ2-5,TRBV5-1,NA,TGCGCCAGCAGCCGGCTACCCCAAGAGACCCAGTACTTC,CASSRLPQETQYF
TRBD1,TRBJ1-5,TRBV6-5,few,TGTGCCAGCAGTAAGACAGGGGGCGTAAGCAATCAGCCCCAGCATTTT,CASSKTGGVSNQPQHF
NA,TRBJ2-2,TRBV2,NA,TGTGCCAGCACCCCTGACAGTAACACCGGGGAGCTGTTTTTT,CASTPDSNTGELFF
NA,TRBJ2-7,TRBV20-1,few,TGCAGTGCTAGAGGACAGCTCTACGAGCAGTACTTC,CSARGQLYEQYF
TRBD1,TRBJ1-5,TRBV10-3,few,TGTGCCACCAACGACAGGGGCATCAATCAGCCCCAGCATTTT,CATNDRGINQPQHF
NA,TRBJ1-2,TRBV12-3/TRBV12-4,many,TGTGCCAGCAGCCCCACAGGTGCCTATGGCTACACCTTC,CASSPTGAYGYTF
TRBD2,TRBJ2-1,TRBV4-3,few,TGCGCCAGCAGCTCACTAGCGCTTAGCTCCTACAATGAGCAGTTCTTC,CASSSLALSSYNEQFF
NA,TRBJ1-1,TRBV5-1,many,TGCGCCAGCAGCCTTGGCCCGAACACTGAAGCTTTCTTT,CASSLGPNTEAFF
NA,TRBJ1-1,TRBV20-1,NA,TGCAGTGCTAGAGTCCGGGGCGTTATCACTGAAGCTTTCTTT,CSARVRGVITEAFF
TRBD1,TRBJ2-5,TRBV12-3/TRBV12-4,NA,TGTGCCAGCAGCAAGGGGGCGAGGGGGGAGACCCAGTACTTC,CASSKGARGETQYF
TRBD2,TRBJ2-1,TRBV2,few,TGTGCCAGCTTTCGGGGACTAGCGGGAGCAGAGCAGTTCTTC,CASFRGLAGAEQFF
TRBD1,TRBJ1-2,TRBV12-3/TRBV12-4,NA,TGTGCCAGCAGTTTAGAGGGGGCCGCTGGCTACACCTTC,CASSLEGAAGYTF
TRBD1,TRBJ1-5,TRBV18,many,TGTGCCAGCTCACTACAGGGGGCGGGCAATCAGCCCCAGCATTTT,CASSLQGAGNQPQHF
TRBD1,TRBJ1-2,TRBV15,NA,TGTGCCACCAGCAGAGGAGGGGGCAGCTATGGCTACACCTTC,CATSRGGGSYGYTF
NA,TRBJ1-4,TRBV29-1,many,TGCAGCGTTGAAGATCCCAAAGCAACTAATGAAAAACTGTTTTTT,CSVEDPKATNEKLFF
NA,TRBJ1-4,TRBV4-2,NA,TGTGCCAGTACAGCAGGGGCATTGGATGAAAAACTGTTTTTT,CASTAGALDEKLFF
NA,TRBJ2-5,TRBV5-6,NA,TGTGCCAGCAGCTTGGTTCCTGAGACCCAGTACTTC,CASSLVPETQYF
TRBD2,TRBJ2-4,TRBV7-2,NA,TGTGCCAGCAGCTTAGGGGGTAGCGGGAGGGGAAACATTCAGTACTTC,CASSLGGSGRGNIQYF